This TCR beta chain is from a study of blood T cell repertoires in COVID-19. The V gene lost 0 bases and the J gene lost 1 base, with 6 bases spanning the gap. CDR1 MNHEY and CDR2 SMNVEV come from the germline V gene (reference sequence). This CDR3 contains 14 residues. Two negative PCRs, clearance, or symptom resolution characterized the recovered Cohort 3 donors. Per the original methods: Nucleated cell number was recorded as an estimate derived from reference gene primer amplification. Sequenced by immunoSEQ multiplex PCR; TCRdb stores in-frame clones only, minus some. From that table come the V and J calls and clone size; the DNA was used to work out D and trimming. The sample shows just over 150,000 clones, 88% of them seen only once.

The genes are TRBV27 and TRBJ1-1; D uncertain. This TCR derives from a woman aged 45-59 years who had recovered from COVID-19. Sequencing used PBMCs or T cells enriched from blood (not recorded which). The CDR3 DNA reads as TGTGCCAGCAGTTTATCGAGATGGAACACTGAAGCTTTCTTT. Its translation: CASSLSRWNTEAFF.